This TCR beta chain stems from a study of blood T cells in healthy people across ages. Through a sample-barcoded 5' primer and a J-beta primer mix, a second PCR was run for roughly 6 to 12 cycles. From the 5' RACE reads, TCRdb called clonotypes with MiXCR, one entry per CDR3 protein. The table includes fewer than 800,000 distinct CDR3 sequences, around 21% detected once. Of note for this clonotype: Its antigen remains unidentified. The junction departs from germline at one end; a sequencing error may be responsible.

Regarding the study as a whole: Total diversity from one million sequenced T cells was likely underestimated. Any conclusive comparison of naive versus antigen-experienced cells was prevented by using unsorted PBMCs.

The receptor's source is a man in his 70s in good health. Sequencing was carried out using blood.

The CDR3 DNA is TGTGCCACCGGGACGCGGTCGAGCTCCTACGAGCTGTACTTC. Residues: CATGTRSSSYELYF. The gene calls are TRBV15 and TRBJ2-7, with D perhaps given as TRBD1 or TRBD2 (5 bases each). Germline V CDR1 and CDR2: LNHNV, YYDKDF (reference sequence). CDR3 length: 14 amino acids.